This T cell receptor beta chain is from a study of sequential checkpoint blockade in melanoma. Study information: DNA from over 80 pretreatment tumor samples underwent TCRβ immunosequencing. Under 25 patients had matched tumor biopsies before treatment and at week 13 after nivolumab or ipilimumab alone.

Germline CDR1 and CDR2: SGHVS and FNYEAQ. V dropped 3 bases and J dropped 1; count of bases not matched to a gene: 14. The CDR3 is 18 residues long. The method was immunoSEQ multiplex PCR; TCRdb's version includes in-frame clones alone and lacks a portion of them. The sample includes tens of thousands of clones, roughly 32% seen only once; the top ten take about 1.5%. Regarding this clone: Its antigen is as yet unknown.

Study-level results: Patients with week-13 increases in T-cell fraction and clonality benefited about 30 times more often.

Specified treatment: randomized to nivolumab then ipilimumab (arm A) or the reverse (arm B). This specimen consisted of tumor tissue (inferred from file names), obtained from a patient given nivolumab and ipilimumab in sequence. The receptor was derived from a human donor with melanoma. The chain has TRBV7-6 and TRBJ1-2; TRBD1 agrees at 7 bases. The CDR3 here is CASSFFTGTDSLNYGYTF. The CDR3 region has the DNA TGTGCCAGCAGCTTTTTTACCGGGACAGACAGTCTTAACTATGGCTACACCTTC.